This TCR beta chain was documented in a study of memory CD4+ T cells and cytomegalovirus serostatus (dated by TCRdb to the late 2010s). Regarding the complete study: The 35 or so healthy Belgian adults in the cohort included 9 who were CMV seropositive and roughly 24 who were CMV seronegative. The study sequenced CD4+ memory TCRbeta repertoires of a Belgian cohort with known cytomegalovirus serostatus to replicate a published TCR-based CMV serostatus classifier.

A remark on this clone: Its antigen is unknown. The sample holds no much larger clone one base away, and base qualities are not on file.

A FACSAria II was used to sort memory CD4+ T cells, defined as single viable CD3+CD4+CD8-CD45RO+ cells. To determine CMV serostatus, a Roche Elecsys assay was used that detects serum IgG against CMV pp150, pp28, p38 and p52. After the samples were thawed, total CD4+ T cells were enriched through positive selection using CD4 magnetic microbeads. The samples came from a separate study whose specific focus was interrogating the CD4+ T cell memory repertoire. Following standard operating procedures, peripheral blood mononuclear cells were isolated and cryopreserved, while serum was kept at -80 degrees C. The staining used CD3-PerCP (BW264/56), CD4-APC (RPA-T4), CD45RO-PE (UCHT1) and CD8-Pacific Orange (3B5) antibodies, and Sytox blue was used to exclude non-viable cells. What the study reported, not specific to this receptor: Unlike the original study, which covered naive and memory CD4+ and CD8+ populations, the Belgian study sequenced only CD4+CD45RO+ memory cells. A median bootstrapped AUC of roughly 0.94 with a 95% CI of 0.76-1.00 was achieved on the Belgian cohort by the original-framework classifier. For predicting CMV serostatus, the median bootstrapped AUC was about 0.94 using the original framework and less than 0.93 using a US-trained random forest. Among the 150 to 200 previously reported CMV-associated TCRbeta sequences, 60 to 85 showed up in the CD4+ memory repertoires, with each one found in between one and five individuals. The results were interpreted as suggesting that the CMV-associated TCR signature is mostly present in the CD4+ memory repertoire.

The Quick-DNA Microprep Kit was used to extract genomic DNA from the sorted cells. TCRbeta DNA was amplified with the immunoSEQ hsTCRbeta kit following the manufacturer's protocol. An Illumina MiSeq instrument was used to sequence the TCRbeta libraries. Concerning the study's data processing: After out-of-frame sequences were removed, around 2,200,000 distinct TCRbeta sequences remained, averaging about 67,000 per individual. Each individual was scored by the count of 164 previously reported CMV-associated TCRbeta sequences and the total productive distinct TCRbeta count. A beta-binomial model was reimplemented in Python, and scikit-learn random forests with default parameters were trained on US cohort data. Classifier performance on the Belgian cohort was summarized as median AUC with percentile confidence intervals over 10,000 bootstrap iterations. The table was pulled from immuneACCESS by TCRdb, which kept in-frame rearrangements only. Such tables lose some clones; where checked, under half of the loss comes from unresolved V genes, and the rest has no known cause. The V and J calls and the clone size are those of that table, but D and trimming were determined from the DNA. The sample table shows about 53,000 clones, and around 82% are seen once. Over 0.65% of the sample goes to the ten largest clones.

The origin of this receptor is an adult in good health and CMV-seronegative. Sequencing input: memory CD4+ T cells from blood.

The CDR3 protein sequence reads: CASRALDGSNQPQHF. The sequence in DNA is TGTGCCAGTAGGGCCTTGGACGGAAGCAATCAGCCCCAGCATTTT. The V and J segments used are TRBV19 and TRBJ1-5; the D gene lacks a confident call. The germline V gene (reference sequence) provides CDR1 LNHDA and CDR2 SQIVND. V and J lose 6 bases and 1 base, and a span of 13 bases separates them. Including cysteine and phenylalanine, the CDR3 has 15 amino acids. The CDR3 DNA has 45 bases and is translated from base 1.